This TCR beta chain was found in a study of PD-1 blockade in mismatch repair-deficient tumors. Study results and limitations: Tumor-resident clones, often undetectable pretreatment in blood, expanded then contracted after pembrolizumab.

Every patient had mismatch repair deficiency by PCR or immunohistochemistry. In the case of this clone: The target antigen is unknown.

Trimming pared 0 bases from V and 4 bases from J, leaving 25 bases between. The CDR3 has 19 amino acids. The germline CDR1 and CDR2 sequences are SGHAT and FQNNGV. Profiled with immunoSEQ multiplex PCR; TCRdb holds only in-frame clones, not every one. The table lists 15,000 or so clones, around 82% of them singletons. The sequences come from PBMCs, collected roughly 24 weeks after starting pembrolizumab. The rearrangement joins TRBV11-2 to TRBJ2-7, with D possibly being TRBD1 (7 bases). The sequence was collected from an adult with mismatch repair-deficient cancer. The CDR3 reads CASSLEIQGLVREGYEQYF. The CDR3 nucleotides are TGTGCCAGCAGCTTAGAGATACAGGGGTTGGTGCGGGAAGGGTACGAGCAGTACTTC.